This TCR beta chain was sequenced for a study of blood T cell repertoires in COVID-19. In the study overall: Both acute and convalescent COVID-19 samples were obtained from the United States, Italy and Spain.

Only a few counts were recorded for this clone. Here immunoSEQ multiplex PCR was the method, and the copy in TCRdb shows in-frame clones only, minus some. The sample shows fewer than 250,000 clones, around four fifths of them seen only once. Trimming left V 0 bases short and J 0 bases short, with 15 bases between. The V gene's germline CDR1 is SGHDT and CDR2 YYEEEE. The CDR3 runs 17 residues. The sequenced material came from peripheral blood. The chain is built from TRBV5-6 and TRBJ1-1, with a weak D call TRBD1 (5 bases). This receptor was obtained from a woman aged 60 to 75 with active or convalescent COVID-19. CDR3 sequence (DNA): TGTGCCAGCAGCTTGGATTCTCCAGGGTCGGTGAACACTGAAGCTTTCTTT. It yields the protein CASSLDSPGSVNTEAFF.